This T cell receptor beta chain is drawn from a study of monozygotic twins with inflammatory bowel disease. Study-wide points: By inverse Simpson index, TCRbeta diversity was lower in IBD patients than in healthy co-twins. There were differing immunosuppressive treatments, which may have added variability to patient repertoires.

After re-calling the 5' RACE reads, TCRdb lists one entry per CDR3 protein, DNA absent. This sample's clone table lists over 110,000 distinct CDR3 sequences. There are 13 residues in the CDR3. Germline loops: CDR1 SGHTA, CDR2 FQGTGA. A word on this clonotype: Its antigen is as yet unknown.

The source material was blood. This sequence originates from a human donor with ulcerative colitis or Crohn's disease, or a healthy co-twin of an affected twin (not recorded which). The chain couples TRBV7-3 to TRBJ2-1. CDR3 residues: CASSDNSYNEQFF.